Shown below are 27 T cell receptor beta chains from a single sample sequenced in a study of T cell repertoires and HLA-DP antigens. Sequencing used immunoSEQ multiplex PCR; TCRdb keeps in-frame clones, though not all of them. The sample carries 2,000 to 2,500 clones, 78% recorded once. After roughly 15 days, CD4+ cells were restimulated 24 h with the same allogeneic DPB1. Retrovirally transduced HeLa cells with HLA-DPA1/DPB1, HLA-DM, invariant chain and CD80 served as stimulators. What was sequenced was CD137- CD4+ T cells from cultured PBMCs. These receptors were taken from a woman younger than 30 in good health and CMV-seronegative.

The CDR3 sequence: CASRPGQGSYGYTF. Here the CDR3 DNA reads TGTGCCAGCAGGCCCGGACAGGGGAGTTATGGCTACACCTTC. The V gene is TRBV6-5, the J gene TRBJ1-2; TRBD1 agrees at 9 bases. The germline V gene encodes CDR1 MNHEY and CDR2 SVGAGI. There are 14 residues in the CDR3. The V and J ends lost 6 bases and 5 bases, in that order; junction bases with no gene match: 7.

This clone was detected a few times. The J gene is TRBJ2-1, the V gene TRBV5-4, with 8 bases matching TRBD1. The CDR3 runs 15 residues. Germline values: CDR1 SGHNT, CDR2 YYREEE (reference sequence). V shed 2 bases and J 2 bases; nucleotides not matched to a gene: 3. Here the CDR3 reads CASSLLQGAYNEQFF. The CDR3 DNA reads as TGTGCCAGCAGCTTATTACAGGGGGCCTACAATGAGCAGTTCTTC.

The chain uses TRBV11-1 and TRBJ2-5, with 9 bases that match TRBD2. Unmatched junction bases numbered 6, after V lost 2 bases and J lost 5 bases. The CDR3 sequence is 15 residues long. Per germline, CDR1 SGHAT and CDR2 FQDESV (reference sequence). This CDR3 is CASSLMRGGRETQYF. The CDR3 DNA sequence: TGTGCCAGCAGCTTAATGCGGGGGGGCCGGGAGACCCAGTACTTC.

The chain couples TRBV7-9 to TRBJ2-1; the D gene is possibly TRBD2 (6 bases). V was trimmed by 5 bases and J by 11 bases, leaving 19 bases between them. The CDR3 has 14 residues. Germline V lookup: CDR1 SEHNR, CDR2 FQNEAQ (reference sequence). In DNA, the CDR3 is TGTGCCAGCAGCAACACTGCAAAAACTAGCAAGCAGTTCTTC. Its translation: CASSNTAKTSKQFF.

This rearrangement joins TRBV20-1 to TRBJ2-7; D unclear. Germline V gene lookup returns CDR1 DFQATT and CDR2 SNEGSKA (reference sequence). This CDR3 has 11 residues. V shed 1 base and J shed 4 bases, with 5 bases lying between them. The CDR3 protein is CSARVGYEQYV. CDR3 DNA: TGCAGTGCTAGAGTAGGGTACGAGCAGTACGTC.

V gene TRBV29-1 combines with J gene TRBJ2-1; D remains unclear. The germline V gene has CDR1 SQVTM and CDR2 ANQGSEA. The CDR3 contains 15 residues. The V end lost 0 bases, the J end lost 2 bases, and 11 bases lay between the germline ends. DNA of the CDR3: TGCAGCGTTGAAGATCGGTCGCCAACCTACAATGAGCAGTTCTTC. Amino acids: CSVEDRSPTYNEQFF.

The chain links TRBV30 to TRBJ2-3; D may be TRBD2 (6 bases). The germline V and J ends were trimmed by 3 bases and 2 bases, with 9 bases remaining between them. The V gene's germline CDR1 is GTSNPN and CDR2 SVGIG (reference sequence). The CDR3 loop spans 13 amino acids. This CDR3 is CAWRAGFTDTQYF. CDR3 coding DNA: TGTGCCTGGAGGGCGGGATTCACAGATACGCAGTATTTT.

CDR3 protein: CASSKGLAVPYEQYV. The CDR3 DNA reads as TGTGCCAGCAGCAAAGGACTAGCGGTACCCTACGAGCAGTACGTC. The chain joins TRBV21-1 to TRBJ2-7; the table gives TRBD2 as D, unverified against the DNA. TRBV21-1 is shown as a pseudogene. This CDR3 region has 15 residues.

In the case of this clone: Other DNA sequences in this sample translate to the same CDR3. The V gene is TRBV6-5, the J gene TRBJ2-7; D possibly matches TRBD1 or TRBD2 (5 bases each). The V gene lost 2 bases and the J gene lost 2 bases, with 10 bases spanning the gap. This CDR3 has 14 amino acids. Germline loops: CDR1 MNHEY, CDR2 SVGAGI. The CDR3 nucleotides are TGTGCCAGCAGTTACGGGCAGGGACCCTACGAGCAGTACTTC. It is translated as CASSYGQGPYEQYF.

The chain is built from TRBV30 and TRBJ2-1; TRBD2 agrees at 9 bases. Looked up from germline, CDR1 is GTSNPN and CDR2 is SVGIG (reference sequence). J lost 5 bases, V lost 0 bases, and 2 bases had no gene match. The CDR3 sequence is 14 residues long. The CDR3 is CAWSVSSGNNEQFF. In DNA form, the CDR3 reads TGTGCCTGGAGTGTATCTAGCGGGAACAATGAGCAGTTCTTC.

Relative to its sample, this clone is large (0.1 to 1%). The chain recombines TRBV19 with TRBJ2-7; D unclear. With 5 bases removed from V and 3 bases from J, the gap between germline ends came to 11 bases. Germline V gene data show CDR1 as LNHDA and CDR2 as SQIVND (reference sequence). The CDR3 has 13 amino acids. CDR3 region: CASSLMDHYEQYF. The CDR3 DNA sequence: TGTGCCAGTAGTTTGATGGACCACTACGAGCAGTACTTC.

The rearrangement links TRBV28 to TRBJ1-2; no definite D call. Germline CDR1 MDHEN, CDR2 SYDVKM. The CDR3 length is 14 residues. Trimming left V 5 bases short and J 6 bases short, with 16 bases between. The CDR3 coding sequence is TGTGCCAGCAGTGAAGTGGACGGTCTGGATGGCTACACCTTC. Translated, it gives CASSEVDGLDGYTF.

The chain is built from TRBV7-9 and TRBJ1-4; D not resolved. The CDR3 totals 13 residues. V was pared by 3 bases and J by 7 bases, with 9 bases between. Germline CDR1 reads SEHNR; CDR2 reads FQNEAQ (reference sequence). CDR3: CASSFGHFEKLFF. The DNA for the CDR3 is TGTGCCAGCAGCTTCGGTCATTTTGAAAAACTGTTTTTT.

V is TRBV5-1 and J is TRBJ2-2; no clear D. The V gene's germline CDR1 is SGHRS and CDR2 YFSETQ. V lost 2 bases and J 4 bases, leaving 21 bases between the germline ends. The CDR3 is 18 residues long. CDR3 protein: CASSLVQFRVKGTGELFF. CDR3 coding DNA: TGCGCCAGCAGCTTAGTCCAATTCCGGGTTAAGGGCACCGGGGAGCTGTTTTTT.

CDR3 in DNA: TGCGCCAGCAGCTTGGAGCTAGCGGGAGGGTGGGAGACCCAGTACTTC. It codes for CASSLELAGGWETQYF. This sequence joins TRBV5-1 and TRBJ2-5; 12 nucleotides agree with TRBD2. The CDR3 sequence is 16 residues long. Germline CDR1 reads SGHRS; CDR2 reads YFSETQ. J lost 5 bases, V lost 0 bases, and 5 bases had no gene match.

V gene TRBV7-3 combines with J gene TRBJ2-1; D gene uncertain. Germline CDR1 and CDR2: SGHTA and FQGTGA. The CDR3 totals 12 residues. V lost 5 bases to trimming and J lost 9 bases, with 11 bases between them. CDR3 DNA: TGTGCCAGCAGCCCTTCCCGCGGTGAGCAGTTCTTC. Its protein product is CASSPSRGEQFF.

V usage is TRBV6-5 and J usage is TRBJ1-5, with D unclear. This CDR3 has 14 residues. The ends were cut back, 6 bases at V and 5 bases at J, with 14 bases in the middle. CDR1 MNHEY and CDR2 SVGAGI come from the germline V gene. The chain's CDR3 is CASRSRIQDQPQHF. The CDR3 DNA is TGTGCCAGCAGGTCACGGATCCAAGATCAGCCCCAGCATTTT.

J is TRBJ2-1 and V is TRBV2, with a tentative D call TRBD2 (6 bases). CDR1 is SNHLY, CDR2 FYNNEI, per germline. Trimming removed 4 bases from V and 0 bases from J, with 7 bases in between. This CDR3 has 14 residues. Here the CDR3 DNA reads TGTGCCAGCAGTGGGGACTCCTCCTACAATGAGCAGTTCTTC. Its protein is CASSGDSSYNEQFF.

This sequence joins TRBV6-6 and TRBJ2-7; the match to TRBD2 covers 7 bases. Germline V lookup: CDR1 MNHNY, CDR2 SVGAGI (reference sequence). This CDR3 spans 15 amino acids. V shed 4 bases, J shed 3 bases, and the junction held 9 bases outside the gene matches. For the CDR3, the DNA is TGTGCCAGCAGTTCCCCCCGAGGGGAGGGCTACGAGCAGTACTTC. Its translation is CASSSPRGEGYEQYF.

The V call is TRBV19, the J call TRBJ2-3; D uncertain. Trimming took 6 bases from V and 0 from J, leaving 16 bases between them. This CDR3 contains 16 residues. Germline-derived CDR1 and CDR2 are LNHDA and SQIVND (reference sequence). The DNA of the CDR3 is TGTGCCAGTAGCGGACGCGCGGCCTCTAGCACAGATACGCAGTATTTT. It encodes CASSGRAASSTDTQYF. Full variable domain (outside the CDR3, taken from reference TRBV19 and TRBJ2-3): DGGITQSPKYLFRKEGQNVTLSCEQNLNHDAMYWYRQDPGQGLRLIYYSQIVNDFQKGDIAEGYSVSREKKESFPLTVTSAQKNPTAFYLCASSGRAASSTDTQYFGPGTRLTVL.

The rearrangement uses TRBV7-8 and TRBJ2-2, with D perhaps TRBD1 (6 bases). The V gene's germline CDR1 is SGHVS and CDR2 FQNEAQ. V dropped 3 bases and J dropped 6 bases, with 8 bases sitting between them. The CDR3 covers 13 residues. The DNA of the CDR3 is TGTGCCAGCAGCTTCGACAGGTCCGGGGAGCTGTTTTTT. Encoded protein: CASSFDRSGELFF.

The genes are TRBV27 and TRBJ2-5; D unclear. Germline CDR1 MNHEY, CDR2 SMNVEV (reference sequence). CDR3 length: 13 amino acids. V lost 2 bases and J 0 bases, leaving 4 bases between the germline ends. In nucleotides, the CDR3 is TGTGCCAGCAGTTTACTGTACCAAGAGACCCAGTACTTC. Translation gives CASSLLYQETQYF.

The chain uses TRBV29-1 and TRBJ2-5; 11 positions agree with TRBD2. Germline V gene lookup returns CDR1 SQVTM and CDR2 ANQGSEA. Trimming cost V 4 bases and J 4 bases; bases outside gene matches: 5. The CDR3 is made up of 14 amino acids. The CDR3 sequence is CSVGSGRVLETQYF. The CDR3 nucleotides read TGCAGCGTTGGTAGCGGGAGGGTCTTAGAGACCCAGTACTTC.

The V gene is TRBV9, the J gene TRBJ2-5; D is perhaps TRBD2 (6 bases). The CDR3 loop spans 11 amino acids. Per the germline V gene, CDR1 is SGDLS and CDR2 is YYNGEE. V dropped 4 bases and J dropped 7 bases, with 8 bases sitting between them. This chain's CDR3 is CASSPGGTQYF. CDR3 coding DNA: TGTGCCAGCAGCCCCGGGGGGACCCAGTACTTC.

The chain couples TRBV6-1 to TRBJ1-1; 8 bases fit TRBD1. The CDR3 is made up of 15 amino acids. V dropped 4 bases and J dropped 4; count of bases not matched to a gene: 8. CDR1 is MNHNS, CDR2 SASEGT, per germline. CDR3: CASSAQGQGFTEAFF. The DNA for the CDR3 is TGTGCCAGCAGTGCGCAAGGACAGGGTTTCACTGAAGCTTTCTTT.

This clone was seen only once. The chain employs TRBV2 and TRBJ1-1; unclear D gene. Germline V lookup: CDR1 SNHLY, CDR2 FYNNEI. The length of the CDR3 is 12 residues. V was trimmed by 6 bases and J by 5 bases, leaving 10 bases between them. CDR3 in DNA: TGTGCCAGCAGCCCCAGGCGGACTGAAGCTTTCTTT. Translated: CASSPRRTEAFF.

The V gene is TRBV9, the J gene TRBJ2-1; 11 positions match TRBD1. This CDR3 contains 14 residues. J was trimmed by 9 bases and V by 4 bases; bases with no gene match: 6. Germline values: CDR1 SGDLS, CDR2 YYNGEE. For the CDR3, the DNA is TGTGCCAGCAGCCTGAGGGACAGGGGGGTTGAGCAGTTCTTC. Protein: CASSLRDRGVEQFF.